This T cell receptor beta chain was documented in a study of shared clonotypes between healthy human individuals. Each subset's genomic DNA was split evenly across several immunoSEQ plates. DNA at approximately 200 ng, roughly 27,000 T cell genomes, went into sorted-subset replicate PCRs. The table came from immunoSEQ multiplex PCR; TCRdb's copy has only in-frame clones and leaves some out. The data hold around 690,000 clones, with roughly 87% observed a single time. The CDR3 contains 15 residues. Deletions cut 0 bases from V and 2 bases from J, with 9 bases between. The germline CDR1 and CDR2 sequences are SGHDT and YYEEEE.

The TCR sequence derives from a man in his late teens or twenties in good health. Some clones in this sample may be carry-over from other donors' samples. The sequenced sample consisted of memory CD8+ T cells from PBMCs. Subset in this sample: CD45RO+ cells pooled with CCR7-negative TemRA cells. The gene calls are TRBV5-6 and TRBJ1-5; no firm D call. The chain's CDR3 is CASSLGALGNQPQHF. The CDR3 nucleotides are TGTGCCAGCAGCTTGGGGGCGTTGGGCAATCAGCCCCAGCATTTT.